Presented here are 21 T cell receptor beta chains from one specimen sequenced in a study of T cell repertoires and HLA-DP antigens. Clones were read by immunoSEQ multiplex PCR, and TCRdb kept only the in-frame ones, dropping some. The sample lists approximately 89,000 clones; about nine tenths were seen once. These receptors have no identified antigens. Sequenced material: CD4+ T cells from PBMCs. The receptors shown here come from a man over 45 in good health and CMV-seronegative.

Written as DNA, the CDR3 is TGTGCCAGCAGTGAGGGAGTGCAAATCAGCCCCCAGCATTTT. As protein: CASSEGVQISPQHF. V gene TRBV2 combines with J gene TRBJ1-5; D is ambiguous. Trimming took 3 bases from V and 10 from J, leaving 16 bases between them. From germline, CDR1 is SNHLY and CDR2 FYNNEI. CDR3 length: 14 amino acids.

The chain uses TRBV5-1 and TRBJ2-7, with 8 bases identical to TRBD1. Germline CDR1 and CDR2: SGHRS and YFSETQ. Trimming at V came to 6 bases and at J to 2 bases, leaving 10 bases not matched to a gene. CDR3 size: 15 residues. The CDR3 loop reads CASTLSGGKAYEQYF. For the CDR3, the DNA is TGCGCCAGCACCCTCTCAGGGGGCAAAGCCTACGAGCAGTACTTC.

Here the CDR3 reads CASSISGVTEAFF. Written as DNA, the CDR3 is TGTGCCAGTAGTATCTCCGGAGTCACTGAAGCTTTCTTT. This rearrangement joins TRBV19 to TRBJ1-1; unclear D gene. The ends were cut back, 3 bases at V and 4 bases at J, with 9 bases in the middle. This CDR3 spans 13 amino acids. CDR1 is LNHDA and CDR2 is SQIVND in the germline V gene (reference sequence).

This clone came up once. The rearrangement uses TRBV14 and TRBJ2-3; possibly TRBD2 for D (6 bases). V lost 5 bases and J 9 bases, leaving 12 bases between the germline ends. CDR1 is SGHDN, CDR2 FVKESK, per germline. The CDR3 spans 12 residues. Written as DNA, the CDR3 is TGTGCCAGCAGCTTTTCGAGCGGGACGCAGTATTTT. Its translation is CASSFSSGTQYF.

The V call is TRBV5-1, the J call TRBJ2-5, with unresolved D. CDR1 and CDR2 (germline): SGHRS, YFSETQ. V was trimmed by 5 bases and J by 2 bases, leaving 7 bases between them. The CDR3 is made up of 12 amino acids. CDR3 coding DNA: TGCGCCAGCAGACCGGAACAAGAGACCCAGTACTTC. It is translated as CASRPEQETQYF. Supplemented by reference TRBV5-1 and TRBJ2-5, the full variable domain reads KAGVTQTPRYLIKTRGQQVTLSCSPISGHRSVSWYQQTPGQGLQFLFEYFSETQRNKGNFPGRFSGRQFSNSRSEMNVSTLELGDSALYLCASRPEQETQYFGPGTRLLVL.

The chain has TRBV6-5 and TRBJ1-3; D is undetermined. In germline, CDR1 is MNHEY, CDR2 SVGAGI. There are 13 residues in the CDR3. V gave up 6 bases and J gave up 5 bases, with 11 bases separating them. The CDR3 bases are TGTGCCAGCAGCCTCGGGAGGAGAAACACCATATATTTT. Residues: CASSLGRRNTIYF.

CDR3 protein: CSQGKAPYEQYF. CDR3 bases: TGTTCACAGGGAAAAGCCCCCTACGAGCAGTACTTC. The chain uses TRBV11-2 and TRBJ2-7, with D perhaps matching TRBD1 (6 bases). The CDR3 contains 12 residues. Germline lookup yields CDR1 SGHAT and CDR2 FQNNGV.

J is TRBJ2-4 and V is TRBV28; TRBD1 might be the D (6 bases). Per germline, CDR1 MDHEN and CDR2 SYDVKM. The CDR3 loop spans 16 amino acids. V lost 5 bases and J 0 bases, leaving 14 bases between the germline ends. The CDR3 DNA sequence: TGTGCCAGCAGTCGACAGGAAACGCTAGCCAAAAACATTCAGTACTTC. Residues: CASSRQETLAKNIQYF.

The chain recombines TRBV6-1 with TRBJ1-2; 9 bases agree with TRBD1. V dropped 6 bases and J dropped 4; count of bases not matched to a gene: 6. The germline gives CDR1 MNHNS, CDR2 SASEGT. This CDR3 has 14 residues. The CDR3 here is CASSFTGGSYGYTF. The CDR3 coding sequence is TGTGCCAGCAGCTTCACAGGGGGCTCCTATGGCTACACCTTC.

The V and J genes are TRBV19 and TRBJ2-7, with D possibly matching TRBD1 (6 bases). With 5 bases removed from V and 6 bases from J, the gap between germline ends came to 11 bases. CDR3 size: 12 residues. Germline V gene sequence: CDR1 LNHDA, CDR2 SQIVND (reference sequence). The DNA of the CDR3 is TGTGCCAGTAGTGCACAGGGTGGCGAGCAGTACTTC. Translating it yields CASSAQGGEQYF.

The V call is TRBV5-1, the J call TRBJ2-4; D not certain. Trimming stripped 0 bases from V and 9 bases from J, with 13 bases between. The CDR3 is 14 residues long. Germline loops: CDR1 SGHRS, CDR2 YFSETQ. The CDR3 protein is CASSLDVGSGIQYF. DNA for the CDR3: TGCGCCAGCAGCTTGGATGTAGGGTCCGGCATTCAGTACTTC.

This clone came up once. This rearrangement joins TRBV23-1 to TRBJ1-4; TRBD1 matches at 9 bases. TRBV23-1 is reported as an ORF; its role is uncertain. Trimming removed 3 bases from V and 1 base from J; junction bases left unmatched: 9. The CDR3 has 18 amino acids. The CDR3 DNA is TGCGCCAGCAGTCAGGTCCGGGACAGGGACCGAACTAATGAAAAACTGTTTTTT. It specifies CASSQVRDRDRTNEKLFF.

J is TRBJ1-4 and V is TRBV6-1; no clear D gene. Trimming took 2 bases from V and 14 from J, leaving 9 bases between them. The CDR3 totals 11 residues. Germline lookup yields CDR1 MNHNS and CDR2 SASEGT. The CDR3 here is CASSESRNLFF. The CDR3 DNA sequence: TGTGCCAGCAGTGAAAGCAGAAATCTGTTTTTT.

The chain uses TRBV19 and TRBJ2-2; D not resolved. The V gene's germline CDR1 is LNHDA and CDR2 SQIVND (reference sequence). CDR3 length: 12 residues. V was clipped by 6 bases and J by 6 bases, with 8 bases between them. DNA of the CDR3: TGTGCCAGTAGGAATGGTCCCGGGGAGCTGTTTTTT. Translating gives CASRNGPGELFF.

V usage is TRBV12-2 and J usage is TRBJ2-1; the table gives TRBD1 as D, unverified against the DNA. TRBV12-2 constitutes a pseudogene. This CDR3 contains 15 residues. The CDR3 nucleotides read TGTGCAAGTCCCGCAACAGCCATTTGCTACAATGAGCAGTTCTTC. The encoded protein is CASPATAICYNEQFF.

This clone was recorded once. The rearrangement joins TRBV7-2 to TRBJ1-2; maybe TRBD1 (5 bases). V lost 8 bases, J lost 7 bases, and 20 bases lay in between. The length of the CDR3 is 14 residues. In germline, CDR1 is SGHTA, CDR2 FQGNSA. CDR3 in amino acids: CASGQGSAVGGYTF. The CDR3 DNA reads TGTGCCAGCGGTCAGGGTTCCGCTGTAGGTGGCTACACCTTC.

The CDR3 bases are TGTGCCAGCAGTTACGAAATGGATAGCAATCAGCCCCAGCATTTT. Amino acids: CASSYEMDSNQPQHF. The chain has TRBV6-5 and TRBJ1-5, with D unresolved. Germline V gene data show CDR1 as MNHEY and CDR2 as SVGAGI. CDR3 length: 15 residues. The ends were cut back, 2 bases at V and 0 bases at J, with 8 bases in the middle.

This chain links TRBV5-1 with TRBJ1-1; TRBD1 is a possible D gene (6 bases). The CDR3 has 15 amino acids. Per the germline V gene, CDR1 is SGHRS and CDR2 is YFSETQ. Deletions cut 4 bases from V and 1 base from J, with 14 bases between. The CDR3: CASSPEGGPNTEAFF. For the CDR3, the DNA is TGCGCCAGCAGCCCTGAAGGGGGTCCGAACACTGAAGCTTTCTTT.

This rearrangement joins TRBV5-3 to TRBJ1-4; tentatively, D is TRBD1 (5 bases). TRBV5-3 is designated an ORF whose function remains uncertain. The CDR3 has 17 residues. The V gene lost 4 bases and the J gene lost 5 bases, with 21 bases spanning the gap. The CDR3 reads CARSPGGGARVNEKLFF. The CDR3 DNA reads TGTGCCAGAAGCCCCGGCGGAGGGGCCCGTGTAAATGAAAAACTGTTTTTT.

The CDR3 nucleotides read TGTGCCAGCAGCTTGGGTAGTAACTATGGCTACACCTTC. Amino acids: CASSLGSNYGYTF. The chain combines TRBV5-4 with TRBJ1-2; D remains unclear. The germline V gene has CDR1 SGHNT and CDR2 YYREEE (reference sequence). The V and J ends lost 0 bases and 1 base respectively, with 4 bases between them. The CDR3 sequence is 13 residues long.

The chain is built from TRBV4-2 and TRBJ2-7, with D possibly TRBD2 on 6 matching bases. There are 13 residues in the CDR3. Germline CDR1 reads LGHNA; CDR2 reads YNFKEQ. Trimming removed 3 bases at V and 6 bases at J, with 12 bases between. Written as DNA, the CDR3 is TGTGCCAGCAGCCACGGGCGGGACCGCGAGCAGTACTTC. Residues: CASSHGRDREQYF.